This passage covers 24 T cell receptor beta chains from one sample sequenced in a study of patients and donors after allogeneic stem cell transplantation. TCRdb called the RT-PCR reads again in MiXCR, with one record for every CDR3 protein. The table includes 200,000 to 250,000 distinct CDR3 sequences, roughly 13% detected once. Sequencing input: blood, either unsorted or a sorted T cell fraction (not recorded which). These receptors all stem from a human donor who was either an allogeneic HSCT recipient or a stem cell or donor lymphocyte infusion donor (not recorded which). It is not recorded whose cells these are; they may come from a transplant donor.

This sequence joins TRBV7-3 and TRBJ2-1; TRBD1 agrees at 8 bases. J gave up 9 bases and V 2 bases, and 9 bases lay outside the gene matches. There are 15 residues in the CDR3. CDR1 is SGHTA and CDR2 is FQGTGA in the germline V gene. The CDR3 is CASSLVQGDLGEQFF. As DNA, the CDR3 is TGTGCCAGCAGCTTAGTACAGGGGGATCTTGGTGAGCAGTTCTTC.

This clonotype appeared a few times. This rearrangement joins TRBV12-3 or TRBV12-4 to TRBJ1-2; D remains unclear. Deletions cut 5 bases from V and 4 bases from J, with 17 bases between. The CDR3 is 15 residues long. For the CDR3, the DNA is TGTGCCAGCAGTCGCCCTGGGAGGGCGGGCTATGGCTACACCTTC. It encodes CASSRPGRAGYGYTF.

V usage is TRBV9 and J usage is TRBJ2-2; D is unclear. The CDR3 length is 12 residues. With 0 bases removed from V and 7 bases from J, the gap between germline ends came to 4 bases. Germline V gives CDR1 SGDLS, CDR2 YYNGEE. For the CDR3, the DNA is TGTGCCAGCAGCGTAGCTTACGGGGAGCTGTTTTTT. This sequence encodes CASSVAYGELFF.

The rearrangement joins TRBV6-2 or TRBV6-3 to TRBJ1-1; 11 nucleotides match TRBD1. The junction had 6 bases not matched to a gene; V was cut back by 7 bases and J by 5 bases. Germline V lookup: CDR1 MNHEY, CDR2 SVGEGT. This CDR3 has 14 amino acids. The CDR3 sequence is CASTRTGGLTEAFF. The DNA for the CDR3 is TGTGCCAGCACCAGGACAGGGGGCCTTACTGAAGCTTTCTTT.

This clonotype was observed a few times. Its ends do not fully match the called genes, so a read error is possible. The V call is TRBV2, the J call TRBJ2-7; D is unclear. Germline V gives CDR1 SNHLY, CDR2 FYNNEI. The CDR3 is 11 amino acids. For the CDR3, the DNA is TGTGCCAGCAGTGACACCGGGCCCCTGGACTTC. Translated, it gives CASSDTGPLDF.

In its sample, this clonotype was seen a few times. The chain couples TRBV6-2 or TRBV6-3 to TRBJ2-5; 7 nucleotides line up with TRBD2. With 5 bases clipped from V and 3 bases from J, the junction kept 3 bases outside the gene matches. CDR1 and CDR2 from the germline V gene are MNHEY and SVGEGT. The CDR3 has 13 residues. The CDR3 DNA is TGTGCCAGCAGTGGACTAGAGAAAGAGACCCAGTACTTC. It codes for CASSGLEKETQYF.

J is TRBJ1-2 and V is TRBV10-3; maybe TRBD1 (5 bases). The CDR3 sequence is 13 residues long. Trimming stripped 11 bases from V and 1 base from J, with 14 bases between. Germline assignment: CDR1 ENHRY and CDR2 SYGVKD. The CDR3 sequence: CAVTGQINYGYTF. Here the CDR3 DNA reads TGTGCCGTAACGGGGCAGATTAACTATGGCTACACCTTC.

This clonotype occurred many times. This sequence joins TRBV15 and TRBJ2-3; the match to TRBD2 covers 8 bases. This CDR3 spans 16 amino acids. Germline CDR1 LNHNV, CDR2 YYDKDF (reference sequence). V trimming: 0 bases; J trimming: 1 base; junction bases outside the gene matches: 3. This chain's CDR3 is CATSRDRTSRTDTQYF. The DNA of the CDR3 is TGTGCCACCAGCAGAGACCGGACTAGCCGCACAGATACGCAGTATTTT.

This clonotype was seen ten or more times. The rearrangement uses TRBV7-3 and TRBJ1-2, with 7 bases lining up with TRBD1. The ends lost 5 bases at V and 2 bases at J; junction bases unmatched: 2. The germline V gene has CDR1 SGHTA and CDR2 FQGTGA. This CDR3 spans 13 amino acids. The CDR3 DNA reads TGTGCCAGCAGCCGGGACAGAAACTATGGCTACACCTTC. Protein: CASSRDRNYGYTF.

The table lists this clonotype with a few counts. For the CDR3, the DNA is TGTGCCAGCAGCTTAGAGGCAGGGGGGGATCAGCCCCAGCATTTT. This codes for CASSLEAGGDQPQHF. The J gene is TRBJ1-5, the V gene TRBV7-6, with TRBD1 identical over 7 bases. CDR1 is SGHVS and CDR2 is FNYEAQ in the germline V gene. Trimming at V came to 1 base and at J to 5 bases, leaving 5 bases not matched to a gene. The CDR3 covers 15 residues.

V and J are TRBV9 and TRBJ2-2; TRBD2 matches at 8 bases. CDR3 length: 14 residues. Germline CDR1 is SGDLS and CDR2 is YYNGEE. J was trimmed by 6 bases and V by 4 bases; bases with no gene match: 5. CDR3: CASSLRTSSGELFF. In DNA form, the CDR3 reads TGTGCCAGCAGCCTCCGGACTAGCTCCGGGGAGCTGTTTTTT.

The chain is built from TRBV6-5 and TRBJ1-2; D unclear. Per the germline V gene, CDR1 is MNHEY and CDR2 is SVGAGI. This CDR3 is built from 13 residues. Trimming left V 2 bases short and J 1 base short, with 5 bases between. CDR3 sequence reads: CASSYDFNYGYTF. CDR3 nucleotides: TGTGCCAGCAGTTACGACTTTAACTATGGCTACACCTTC.

Note on this clonotype: Being one base from a much bigger clone, this may be a read error. The chain couples TRBV5-1 to TRBJ1-4, with D perhaps TRBD1 (5 bases). The CDR3 is 16 residues long. The germline CDR1 and CDR2 sequences are SGHRS and YFSETQ. Trimming took 3 bases from V and 5 from J, leaving 17 bases between them. The CDR3 protein is CASSSSSGILNEKLFF. The CDR3 DNA reads as TGCGCCAGCAGCTCGTCGTCAGGGATCTTAAATGAAAAACTGTTTTTT.

This clonotype occurred many times. The V call is TRBV7-2, the J call TRBJ2-1, with D possibly matching TRBD2 (5 bases). The CDR3 contains 15 residues. Germline CDR1 SGHTA, CDR2 FQGNSA. V was trimmed by 5 bases and J by 0 bases, leaving 11 bases between them. This chain's CDR3 is CASSLLGSSYNEQFF. The CDR3 nucleotides are TGTGCCAGCAGCCTCCTGGGGAGCTCCTACAATGAGCAGTTCTTC.

The V gene is TRBV4-1, the J gene TRBJ2-5, with 9 bases matching TRBD1. There are 16 residues in the CDR3. V dropped 0 bases and J dropped 5; count of bases not matched to a gene: 7. Germline values: CDR1 MGHRA, CDR2 YSYEKL. CDR3 sequence: CASSQDSGQGTETQYF. The CDR3 region has the DNA TGCGCCAGCAGCCAAGACTCGGGACAGGGCACGGAGACCCAGTACTTC.

This clonotype was observed many times. The chain uses TRBV5-1 and TRBJ1-1, with D maybe TRBD1 (6 bases). The CDR3 spans 14 residues. V was trimmed by 3 bases and J by 6 bases, leaving 15 bases between them. Germline V gene lookup returns CDR1 SGHRS and CDR2 YFSETQ. CDR3 nucleotides: TGCGCCAGCAGCTCGGGGGGGGCAGTACCTGAAGCTTTCTTT. It codes for CASSSGGAVPEAFF. The full variable domain, with the rest looked up from reference TRBV5-1 and TRBJ1-1, is KAGVTQTPRYLIKTRGQQVTLSCSPISGHRSVSWYQQTPGQGLQFLFEYFSETQRNKGNFPGRFSGRQFSNSRSEMNVSTLELGDSALYLCASSSGGAVPEAFFGQGTRLTVV.

The gene calls are TRBV27 and TRBJ2-7, with TRBD2 matching over 7 bases. The CDR3 length is 13 residues. V dropped 7 bases and J dropped 5; count of bases not matched to a gene: 8. Germline lookup yields CDR1 MNHEY and CDR2 SMNVEV (reference sequence). This CDR3 reads CASTGGSANEQYF. The CDR3 DNA sequence: TGTGCCAGCACTGGCGGGAGCGCCAACGAGCAGTACTTC.

This clonotype was counted between two and nine times. This chain joins TRBV18 and TRBJ1-1; D might be TRBD1 (6 bases). Trimming shortened V by 3 bases and J by 0 bases, and 17 bases separated the two germline ends. Germline V gives CDR1 KGHSH, CDR2 LQKENI. This CDR3 comprises 17 residues. The CDR3 region has the DNA TGTGCCAGCTCACCTACTGGGGGCTTCCGAATGAACACTGAAGCTTTCTTT. Protein: CASSPTGGFRMNTEAFF.

With respect to this clonotype: The DNA is left out, because the CDR3 cannot be placed on it with certainty; the CDR3 is given as TCRdb lists it. This rearrangement joins TRBV21-1 to TRBJ2-4; no DNA check was done on the table's D call, TRBD1. TRBV21-1 is a pseudogene. The CDR3 spans 19 amino acids, including both terminal residues. Here the CDR3 reads CASSTRDRVGMGAKNIQYF.

This clonotype turned up a few times. CDR3 in DNA: TGTGCCAGCAGACCGACAGGGTATGGTGAAAAACTGTTTTTT. Encoded protein: CASRPTGYGEKLFF. The V call is TRBV7-6, the J call TRBJ1-4; 7 nucleotides line up with TRBD1. The CDR3 spans 14 residues. The junction had 8 bases not matched to a gene; V was cut back by 6 bases and J by 7 bases. Germline CDR1 reads SGHVS; CDR2 reads FNYEAQ.

This clonotype has at least ten counts. V is TRBV29-1 and J is TRBJ1-1, with D perhaps matching TRBD1 (5 bases). The germline V gene has CDR1 SQVTM and CDR2 ANQGSEA. CDR3 size: 13 residues. V gave up 7 bases and J gave up 1 base, with 13 bases separating them. The CDR3 bases are TGCAGCGCCGAAGCCGGGACGAACACTGAAGCTTTCTTT. Residues: CSAEAGTNTEAFF.

The J gene is TRBJ2-1, the V gene TRBV5-1, with a possible D match to TRBD1 (6 bases). V shed 8 bases and J shed 4 bases, with 19 bases lying between them. CDR3 size: 15 residues. Germline assignment: CDR1 SGHRS and CDR2 YFSETQ. The CDR3 loop reads CASKKRTDRYNEQFF. The CDR3 region has the DNA TGCGCCAGTAAGAAAAGGACAGACAGATACAATGAGCAGTTCTTC.

This clonotype was picked up many times. The chain carries TRBV15 and TRBJ1-2, with 9 bases lining up with TRBD1. Trimming at V came to 0 bases and at J to 4 bases, leaving 18 bases not matched to a gene. This CDR3 comprises 20 residues. Germline lookup yields CDR1 LNHNV and CDR2 YYDKDF (reference sequence). The CDR3 is CATSRDEMTVTGGLTYGYTF. Here the CDR3 DNA reads TGTGCCACCAGCAGAGATGAGATGACGGTTACAGGGGGCCTGACCTATGGCTACACCTTC.

The rearrangement joins TRBV7-9 to TRBJ1-1; D gene unclear. The length of the CDR3 is 13 residues. V was trimmed by 5 bases and J by 4 bases, leaving 11 bases between them. The germline V gene has CDR1 SEHNR and CDR2 FQNEAQ (reference sequence). The CDR3 here is CASSPSGFTEAFF. The CDR3 region has the DNA TGTGCCAGCAGCCCAAGCGGGTTCACTGAAGCTTTCTTT.